Ten or more counts support the clone carrying this T cell receptor (beta chain). Antigen unknown. The data belong to a study of Graves' ophthalmopathy and Graves' hyperthyroidism. Study-wide findings and caveats: A majority of expanded thyroid clonotypes exceeding 0.001 frequency were likewise present in blood. The study's model predicted ophthalmopathy progression at over 55% sensitivity and 72.22% specificity.

In germline, CDR1 is LNHDA, CDR2 SQIVND (reference sequence). The V end lost 3 bases, the J end lost 2 bases, and 11 bases lay between the germline ends. CDR3 length: 15 residues. Scientists amplified the TCR beta CDR3 regions from RNA transcripts. HTBI primers were employed in first-round RT-PCR, then a second-round multiplex PCR followed. A single record per CDR3 protein comes from TCRdb applying MiXCR to the multiplex PCR reads. Counted here are approximately 500,000 distinct CDR3 sequences, 14% occurring once; the ten biggest clones make up about 9.4%. PBMCs had their origin in fresh peripheral blood (around 10 ml).

The sample taken for sequencing was blood. The gene calls are TRBV19 and TRBJ1-5; D gene ambiguous. This TCR came from a woman aged 30 to 39 with Graves' ophthalmopathy. The CDR3 is CASSISGEGNQPQHF. The CDR3 coding sequence is TGTGCCAGTAGTATTAGTGGGGAAGGCAATCAGCCCCAGCATTTT.